This TCR beta chain was observed in a study of CD8 T cells in Susac syndrome. Study-level information: Patients with Susac syndrome were therapy-naive, treated with corticosteroids, or treated with intravenous immunoglobulin alone when blood was collected.

Overall study results and limits: The study admitted that it had a relatively small number of individuals in its TCR sequencing and HLA analysis.

The RNA, roughly 0.45 to 1 ug, was put through reverse transcription using random hexamers. The CDR3 of TCR beta was amplified by immunoSEQ multiplex PCR across 54 Vbeta and 13 Jbeta. TCRdb reprocessed the immunoSEQ multiplex PCR reads via MiXCR and lists one record per CDR3 protein. The repertoire holds some 200,000 distinct CDR3 sequences, more than 85% seen once, with around 0.085% in the top ten. In contrast to the negatively isolated CD8+ and CD4+ T cells, TEMRA cells were FACS-enriched. Remarks on this clonotype: Its matching antigen is unknown.

This clonotype was obtained from a human donor with Susac syndrome. The sequenced sample was CD4+ T cells from PBMCs.

In nucleotides, the CDR3 is TGTGCCAGCAGTCTAGCGGGAGGCAGGGACAATGAGCAGTTCTTC. It is translated as CASSLAGGRDNEQFF. The chain links TRBV28 to TRBJ2-1, with TRBD2 identical over 11 bases. Looked up from germline, CDR1 is MDHEN and CDR2 is SYDVKM. This CDR3 comprises 15 residues. V dropped 5 bases and J dropped 5; count of bases not matched to a gene: 5.